These 15 T cell receptor beta chains were all obtained from the same sample, sequenced in a study of shared clonotypes between healthy human individuals. Naivety among CD8 cells was defined by CD45RO negativity and positive CCR7 selection, thereby excluding terminally differentiated effector memory CD45RA+ cells. The assay was immunoSEQ multiplex PCR, and TCRdb's table has in-frame clones only and misses some. The data contain about 2 million clones, just under 95% of them seen just once; the ten biggest clones take up 1% to 1.5%. Source material: naive CD8+ T cells sorted from blood. These receptors were obtained from a man aged 18 to 29 in good health.

V and J are TRBV4-1 and TRBJ2-7; D uncertain. The V end was cut by 0 bases, the J end by 2 bases, with 11 bases between. From germline, CDR1 is MGHRA and CDR2 YSYEKL. This CDR3 comprises 15 residues. The CDR3 region has the DNA TGCGCCAGCAGCCAAGAAGTCCAGCCTCCCTACGAGCAGTACTTC. Residues: CASSQEVQPPYEQYF.

This chain links TRBV7-8 with TRBJ2-1; TRBD2 matches at 8 bases. V shed 0 bases and J 4 bases; nucleotides not matched to a gene: 2. CDR1 and CDR2 from the germline V gene are SGHVS and FQNEAQ. The CDR3 spans 15 residues. The CDR3 region is CASSLALAVYNEQFF. DNA of the CDR3: TGTGCCAGCAGCTTAGCACTAGCGGTATACAATGAGCAGTTCTTC.

A note on this clone: The junction and the germline gene differ at one end; a read error may be behind it. CDR3 DNA: TGTGCCGGCAGTTTATCGCACGGCGAAAAACTGTTTTTT. Amino acids: CAGSLSHGEKLFF. The J gene is TRBJ1-4, the V gene TRBV27, with D hard to call. The germline CDR1 and CDR2 sequences are MNHEY and SMNVEV (reference sequence). The CDR3 totals 13 residues.

This clone was picked up one time. V is TRBV6-5 and J is TRBJ2-1; D is possibly TRBD1 (5 bases). The CDR3 covers 13 residues. Germline lookup yields CDR1 MNHEY and CDR2 SVGAGI. V lost 2 bases and J 7 bases, leaving 9 bases between the germline ends. Here the CDR3 reads CASSYDSENEQFF. CDR3 nucleotides: TGTGCCAGCAGTTACGACAGTGAAAATGAGCAGTTCTTC.

The rearrangement links TRBV9 to TRBJ2-3; 8 bases line up with TRBD1. CDR1 and CDR2 from the germline V gene are SGDLS and YYNGEE. The CDR3 is made up of 16 amino acids. V gave up 3 bases and J gave up 0 bases; unmatched junction bases: 6. The CDR3 protein is CASSEQGGSSTDTQYF. In DNA, the CDR3 is TGTGCCAGCAGCGAACAGGGGGGATCTAGCACAGATACGCAGTATTTT.

The V gene is TRBV27, the J gene TRBJ2-3; the D is unclear. V dropped 2 bases and J dropped 3 bases, with 15 bases sitting between them. This CDR3 spans 16 amino acids. The germline gives CDR1 MNHEY, CDR2 SMNVEV (reference sequence). The CDR3 DNA reads TGTGCCAGCAGTTTACGCTGGCGGTTCGGTACAGATACGCAGTATTTT. As protein: CASSLRWRFGTDTQYF.

In regard to this clone: This specimen includes other DNA sequences encoding the same CDR3. The chain employs TRBV28 and TRBJ2-7; a weak D match, TRBD1 (6 bases). Germline V gene lookup returns CDR1 MDHEN and CDR2 SYDVKM. The CDR3 has 13 amino acids. The germline V and J ends were trimmed by 6 bases and 1 base, with 10 bases remaining between them. The CDR3 nucleotides are TGTGCCAGCAGGGAGACAGGTTCCTACGAGCAGTACTTC. As protein: CASRETGSYEQYF.

On this clone: Other DNA sequences of this sample code for an identical CDR3. The rearrangement links TRBV4-1 to TRBJ1-1; 7 bases line up with TRBD1. Germline V gene data show CDR1 as MGHRA and CDR2 as YSYEKL. The trim removed 1 base at V and 5 bases at J, leaving 4 bases unmatched. The CDR3 runs 14 residues. The CDR3 nucleotides are TGCGCCAGCAGCCAAGCGACAGGGTGGACTGAAGCTTTCTTT. It translates to CASSQATGWTEAFF.

The chain combines TRBV4-3 with TRBJ1-2, with 9 nucleotides matching TRBD1. Trimming at V came to 6 bases and at J to 6 bases, leaving 14 bases not matched to a gene. The CDR3 is 16 residues long. Per the germline V gene, CDR1 is LGHNA and CDR2 is YSLEER. The chain's CDR3 is CASRRTGTGFYDGYTF. The CDR3 region has the DNA TGCGCCAGCAGGAGAACCGGGACAGGGTTTTATGATGGCTACACCTTC.

The CDR3 bases are TGCGCCAGCAGCCCTTTGAGTAGCGGGGGGGCTCTGGAGACCCAGTACTTC. It yields the protein CASSPLSSGGALETQYF. The chain joins TRBV4-1 to TRBJ2-5; 11 nucleotides agree with TRBD2. The V and J ends lost 4 bases and 5 bases, in that order; junction bases with no gene match: 12. Germline lookup yields CDR1 MGHRA and CDR2 YSYEKL. The CDR3 loop spans 17 amino acids.

The rearrangement links TRBV28 to TRBJ2-1; the D gene is possibly TRBD2 (6 bases). CDR1 MDHEN and CDR2 SYDVKM come from the germline V gene. This CDR3 has 14 amino acids. Trimming pared 7 bases from V and 5 bases from J, leaving 15 bases between. The CDR3 nucleotides read TGTGCCAGCAATCTCGGAGGGGACGACAATGAGCAGTTCTTC. This codes for CASNLGGDDNEQFF.

This sequence joins TRBV28 and TRBJ2-7, with 8 bases fitting TRBD2. After removal of 4 bases from V and 0 bases from J, the junction contained 5 bases not matched to a gene. Germline values: CDR1 MDHEN, CDR2 SYDVKM. The CDR3 contains 15 residues. DNA for the CDR3: TGTGCCAGCAGTTCCCAGCGGGAGAGCTCCTACGAGCAGTACTTC. It encodes CASSSQRESSYEQYF.

The genes are TRBV25-1 and TRBJ2-1; D ambiguous. Germline CDR1 reads MGHDK; CDR2 reads SYGVNS. Trimming took off 3 bases at V and 9 bases at J, with 3 bases between the two ends. CDR3 size: 10 residues. The CDR3 DNA is TGTGCCAGCAGTGACGGTGAGCAGTTCTTC. It specifies CASSDGEQFF.

The V and J genes are TRBV7-9 and TRBJ1-2, with D unclear. Trimming removed 1 base at V and 3 bases at J, with 3 bases between. This CDR3 comprises 12 residues. Germline CDR1 reads SEHNR; CDR2 reads FQNEAQ (reference sequence). CDR3 DNA sequence: TGTGCCAGCAGCTTAGATGACTATGGCTACACCTTC. Its translation is CASSLDDYGYTF. Full variable domain (outside the CDR3, taken from reference TRBV7-9 and TRBJ1-2): DTGVSQNPRHKITKRGQNVTFRCDPISEHNRLYWYRQTLGQGPEFLTYFQNEAQLEKSRLLSDRFSAERPKGSFSTLEIQRTEQGDSAMYLCASSLDDYGYTFGSGTRLTVV.

The rearrangement links TRBV19 to TRBJ1-5, with D unclear. From germline, CDR1 is LNHDA and CDR2 SQIVND (reference sequence). The V end was cut by 3 bases, the J end by 3 bases, with 12 bases between. The CDR3 spans 15 residues. The CDR3 loop reads CASSMTPYLNQPQHF. In nucleotides, the CDR3 is TGTGCCAGTAGTATGACCCCGTATCTCAATCAGCCCCAGCATTTT.